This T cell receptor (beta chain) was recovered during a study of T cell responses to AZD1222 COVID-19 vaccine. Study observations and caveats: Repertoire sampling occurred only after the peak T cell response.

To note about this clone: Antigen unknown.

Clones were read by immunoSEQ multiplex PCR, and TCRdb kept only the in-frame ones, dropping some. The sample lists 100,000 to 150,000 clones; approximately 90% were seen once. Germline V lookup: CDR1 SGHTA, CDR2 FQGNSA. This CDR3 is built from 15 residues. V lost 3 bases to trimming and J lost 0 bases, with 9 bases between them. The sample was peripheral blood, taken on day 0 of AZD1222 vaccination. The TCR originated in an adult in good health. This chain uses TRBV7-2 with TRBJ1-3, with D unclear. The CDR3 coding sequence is TGTGCCAGCAGCTTCGGGCAGTTCTCTGGAAACACCATATATTTT. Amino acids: CASSFGQFSGNTIYF.